This TCR beta chain was sequenced for a study of cytomegalovirus exposure and HLA in healthy donors (dated by TCRdb to between 2016 and 2019). For the study in its entirety: According to an earlier analysis of around 600 of the donors, about 179 million T cells yielded 117 million unique TCR beta sequences and around 280 Gb of sequence data. The study profiled the T cell repertoires of some 610 subjects by immunosequencing and related them to cytomegalovirus serostatus. Every discovery cohort repertoire had been produced on one sequencing platform. A handful of DR-DQ haplotypes were treated as single units for association and clustering because of strong linkage in the cohort. Roughly 300 gigabases of sequencing data and tens of millions of unique TCR sequences were included in an early release covering about 600 HLA-typed donors. In a later genetic analysis, genome-wide SNP genotypes for about 55% of the roughly 670 donors were used, and that subset was treated as a discovery cohort. On average, approximately 250,000 unique TCR beta nucleotide sequences were sequenced per donor among some 430 genotyped donors of the cohort, with 15% to 20% of those sequences being non-productive. The later analysis used no new phenotypic data to find candidate immune exposures, relying instead on TCR beta sequences and their occurrence across donors. In addition to the first cohort of 666 subjects, a separate validation cohort of over 90 different subjects was used. HLA typing covered class I and class II loci at four-digit resolution. To decide whether each TCR beta V gene segment behaved as functional or pseudogenic, an earlier analysis of 587 of the donors relied on high-throughput TCR beta sequencing. To predict cytomegalovirus infection status, the study combined high-throughput TCR immunosequencing, statistical association of individual TCRs with disease status, and machine learning. The study aimed to test whether signatures of past pathogen exposure could be identified by cataloging public T cell receptors. The number of typed donors differed by locus: about 620-640 for A, B, C, DRB1 and DQB1; 522 for DQA1; approximately 600 for DPA1; and 400 to 480 for DPB1. Donor age, sex, ethnicity and CMV serostatus were collected together with the repertoire data. A later analysis re-analyzed previously published TCR beta repertoires from roughly 600 donors and added high-resolution HLA genotyping to study TCR occurrence patterns. Of the 300 to 450 genotyped donors, about 84% fell in the genetic ancestry cluster associated with self-reported Caucasian donors. Results and caveats for the whole study, not just this receptor: The sequencing pipeline was judged likely to have produced a cluster of highly shared sequence variants as a technical artifact. According to a later analysis, parvovirus B19, influenza, CMV and Epstein-Barr virus appeared linked to several top co-occurrence clusters. A later analysis found that most CMV-associated TCR beta chains appeared HLA-restricted, with HLA associations seemingly driven largely by CMV exposure. CMV serostatus was the only immune exposure information available for the cohort. A further reported finding was that TCR beta sequences accurately predicted the HLA-A and HLA-B alleles for most subjects in the first cohort. Some IMGT-functional V segments, including TRBV6-2 and TRBV6-3, could not be distinguished by the 87-base-pair reads and were therefore excluded. Sequencing depth was assumed to be roughly uniform across donors in the presence/absence analyses, though that assumption may not hold. Specific HLA alleles were associated with around 18,000 TCR beta sequences at a false discovery rate of 0.05 in a later analysis. In a later analysis, TCR association rates were found to vary across HLA loci, with the most associated TCRs seen for DRB1 alleles and the fewest for HLA-C alleles. Broadly in line with IMGT annotations, most TCR beta V segments showed up in productive rearrangements about 87% or about 30% of the time in an earlier analysis of roughly 590 of the donors. This cohort had only TCR beta chains sequenced, and the lack of alpha or paired-chain data limited which features could be detected. The authors suggested that the approach could potentially be generalized to other disease states and immunological phenotypes. The classifier was reported to diagnose cytomegalovirus status with high specificity and sensitivity in both the original cohort and the validation cohort. According to a later genetic analysis, donors in an Asian-associated ancestry cluster had fewer N-insertions in productive TCRs than the approximately 630-donor mean. When HLA alleles, especially DR and DQ, strongly co-occurred, TCR associations were difficult to assign to individual alleles. Compared with equally common non-associated chains, HLA-associated TCR beta chains in a later analysis were more clonally expanded and had lower generation probabilities. V-gene and J-gene trimming of TCR beta chains was associated with a missense DCLRE1C variant in a later genetic analysis, and the association was replicated in an independent cohort. Because some donors lacked HLA typing at each locus, the association tests relied only on the typed subset. Some 15 rarely observed V segments, including chromosome 9 orphons, were excluded from the earlier analysis of some 590 of the donors because counts were too low. Across donors, most TCR sequences were observed very rarely, whereas some public TCRs were present in many individuals. In vitro tests confirmed that three of the cytomegalovirus-associated TCR beta chains recognize cytomegalovirus antigens. Correlated functional status among segregating V segments might be attributable to linkage disequilibrium, but an unknown experimental factor could not be ruled out. The study gave a list of 150 to 200 TCR beta chains associated with cytomegalovirus.

Receptor amplification or capture employed the immunoSEQ multiplex PCR assay. For the multiplex PCR, a mixture combining 60 forward primers for TCR Vbeta segments and 13 reverse primers for TCR Jbeta segments was used. The CDR3 region of rearranged TCR beta genes was amplified from genomic DNA by a multiplex PCR assay. The amplified TCR beta libraries were sequenced on the Illumina HiSeq System as 87-base-pair reads. On the study's bioinformatics: In a later analysis, some 80 million unique TCR beta chains were counted across the 666 repertoires, and roughly 10 million of these chains were shared by at least two donors. To remove PCR and sequencing errors, raw reads were error-corrected and collapsed into unique sequences using a nearest-neighbor algorithm that merged closely related sequences. To assign V, D and J gene segments, CDR3 sequences were aligned to IMGT reference sequences. Each retained sequence needed at least a six-nucleotide match to both a V gene segment and a J gene segment. Rearrangements were classified as productive when the CDR3 lacked stop codons and remained in frame with V and J, and all other rearrangements were classified as non-productive. CDR3 was defined by IMGT convention, running from the second conserved V-encoded cysteine to the conserved J-encoded phenylalanine. The earlier analysis of about 570 of the donors excluded any sequence lacking an unambiguous match to a single V gene segment. In an earlier analysis of 450 to 750 of the donors, a V segment was called functional when productive rearrangements were above 56.7%, and segregating when the standard deviation between donors exceeded 5%. To diagnose cytomegalovirus status from the catalog of TCR beta chain sequences, a statistical classification framework was built. In a later analysis, V and J genes were assigned by comparing TCR nucleotide sequences against IMGT/GENE-DB human TR gene sequences. A later analysis assigned CDR3 sequences and most-parsimonious VDJ recombination scenarios with the TCRdist pipeline. In a later analysis, each TCR beta chain was defined by its CDR3 amino acid sequence together with its V-gene family, and reads lacking a unique V-gene family were excluded. A later analysis removed 550 to 650 highly shared, low-generation-probability nucleotide sequences to deal with suspected cross-contamination and a sequencing artifact. In a later analysis, a clonal expansion index for each public chain was calculated from normalized within-repertoire ranks of inferred template counts. In a later analysis, generation probabilities were computed with a VDJ recombination model fitted to out-of-frame rearrangements, and the resulting probabilities were checked against IGoR. Hypergeometric tests were used in a later analysis to score TCR-TCR, TCR-HLA and TCR-CMV co-occurrence, with a repertoire-size bias correction applied to the TCR pairs. A later analysis estimated false discovery rates by permuting HLA or CMV assignments 20 times. In a later analysis, co-occurring TCRs were grouped using DBSCAN, and TCRdist sequence similarity was added for clustering within HLA-allele-positive subsets. Repertoires with fewer than 30,000 or more than 120,000 public chains, plus five repertoires with anomalous nucleotide sharing, were excluded from co-occurrence clustering. The immuneACCESS repertoire file appears here via TCRdb, limited to in-frame rearrangements. These files lack a portion of the clones; in checked studies, under half of the deficit traces to unresolved V genes, and the cause of the others is not known. From that table come the V and J calls and clone size; the DNA was used to work out D and trimming. The sample table contains roughly 140,000 clones; only one count was recorded for 70% to 85% of them. The ten largest clones add up to over 2.5% of the sample.

Relative to germline, V is 6 bases shorter and J is 7 bases shorter, with 21 bases between their ends. The CDR3 goes from the cysteine to the phenylalanine over 15 residues. Solely the CDR3 DNA is kept, with 45 bases framed from the first base. According to the germline V gene, CDR1 reads MGHRA and CDR2 reads YSYEKL. Regarding this clone: Its antigen target is currently unknown. Nothing much larger sits one base from this clone, and base qualities are not available.

In total, roughly 710 healthy bone marrow donors made up the cohort. At the time of sampling, all cohort members were nominally healthy, though unrecorded immune exposures were likely present. The donor tested CMV seronegative and was one of the 352 seronegative cohort members. A peripheral blood sample was collected from each donor, and TCR beta sequencing was performed on peripheral blood mononuclear cells. Genomic DNA was extracted from the blood cell samples with the Qiagen DNeasy Blood Extraction Kit. The TCR comes from a male donor in good health and CMV-seronegative. The chain was built from TRBV4-1 and TRBJ1-1; matching of 5 bases hints at TRBD1 as the D gene. Specimen: PBMCs. The sequenced DNA: TGCGCCAGCAGAAGCGTGGGGGGGAAAAGGGGTGAAGCTTTCTTT. Translated, it gives CASRSVGGKRGEAFF.